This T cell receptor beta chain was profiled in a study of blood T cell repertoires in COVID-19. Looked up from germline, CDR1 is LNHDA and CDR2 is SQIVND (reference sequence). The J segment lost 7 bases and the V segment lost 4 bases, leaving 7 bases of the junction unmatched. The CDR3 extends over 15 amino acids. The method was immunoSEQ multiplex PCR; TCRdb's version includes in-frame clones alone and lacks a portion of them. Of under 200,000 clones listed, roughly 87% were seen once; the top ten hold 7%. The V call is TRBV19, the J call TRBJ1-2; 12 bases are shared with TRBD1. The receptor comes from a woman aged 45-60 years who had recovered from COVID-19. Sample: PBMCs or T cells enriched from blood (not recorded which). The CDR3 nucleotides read TGTGCCAGTAGTACTTCCGGGACAGGGGGCCCTGGCTACACCTTC. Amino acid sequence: CASSTSGTGGPGYTF.